Below, 15 T cell receptor beta chains from the same sample are listed, as sequenced in a study of T cells after yellow fever vaccination. TCRdb processed the 5' RACE reads anew with MiXCR; each CDR3 protein has one entry. The top ten hold 17% of the sample, which has 300,000 or so distinct CDR3 sequences, 7% to 10% seen once. Sequenced material: PBMCs, taken more than 40 days after the first yellow fever vaccination. These receptors were taken from a man aged 18 to 35 who received the YFV17D yellow fever vaccine.

A few counts support this clonotype. The rearrangement uses TRBV7-3 and TRBJ2-3; D is possibly TRBD2 (7 bases). The length of the CDR3 is 16 residues. Per germline, CDR1 SGHTA and CDR2 FQGTGA. V gave up 4 bases and J gave up 1 base, with 15 bases separating them. In DNA form, the CDR3 reads TGTGCCAGCAGCTCCCCGCCCGGGGGGCGCACAGATACGCAGTATTTT. Its translation: CASSSPPGGRTDTQYF.

This clonotype turned up a few times. CDR3 in amino acids: CAAPGTGGEGTF. The CDR3, as DNA: TGTGCCGCCCCCGGGACAGGGGGCGAGGGCACCTTC. The J gene is TRBJ1-2, the V gene TRBV6-1, with 12 bases that match TRBD1. Trimming at V came to 11 bases and at J to 13 bases, leaving 11 bases not matched to a gene. The CDR3 has 12 amino acids. CDR1 is MNHNS, CDR2 SASEGT, per germline.

This clonotype appeared a few times. This chain links TRBV19 with TRBJ1-1; 8 nucleotides match TRBD1. Trimming removed 9 bases from V and 1 base from J; junction bases left unmatched: 7. The CDR3 extends over 14 amino acids. Per germline, CDR1 LNHDA and CDR2 SQIVND (reference sequence). DNA for the CDR3: TGTGCCAGAAACGGACAGGGTGCGAACACTGAAGCTTTCTTT. Its translation: CARNGQGANTEAFF. Looking up the rest from reference TRBV19 and TRBJ1-1 gives the full variable domain: DGGITQSPKYLFRKEGQNVTLSCEQNLNHDAMYWYRQDPGQGLRLIYYSQIVNDFQKGDIAEGYSVSREKKESFPLTVTSAQKNPTAFYLCARNGQGANTEAFFGQGTRLTVV.

The chain employs TRBV20-1 and TRBJ2-2, with 8 bases identical to TRBD2. The CDR3 has 15 residues. CDR1 and CDR2 (germline): DFQATT, SNEGSKA (reference sequence). The V gene end was trimmed by 0 bases and the J gene end by 4 bases; junction bases not matched to a gene: 4. CDR3 amino acids: CSARDRGGSTGELFF. The CDR3 DNA is TGCAGTGCTAGAGATCGGGGGGGTTCCACCGGGGAGCTGTTTTTT.

This clonotype occurred many times. The chain carries TRBV7-3 and TRBJ1-2, with D hard to call. This CDR3 region has 15 residues. Trimming cost V 1 base and J 4 bases, with 13 bases left between them. The germline V gene encodes CDR1 SGHTA and CDR2 FQGTGA. Written as DNA, the CDR3 is TGTGCCAGCAGCTTAAAGGCAGGTCACTTCTATGGCTACACCTTC. It encodes CASSLKAGHFYGYTF.

This clonotype was observed a few times. The chain recombines TRBV5-1 with TRBJ1-6, with D uncertain. The CDR3 is made up of 15 amino acids. Germline loops: CDR1 SGHRS, CDR2 YFSETQ. V was trimmed by 1 base and J by 8 bases, leaving 13 bases between them. The CDR3 sequence is CASSLSVGNDSPLHF. The CDR3 region has the DNA TGCGCCAGCAGCTTGTCCGTGGGCAATGATTCACCCCTCCACTTT.

The rearrangement links TRBV7-2 to TRBJ1-4, with D maybe TRBD1 (6 bases). This CDR3 has 17 residues. Trimming shortened V by 5 bases and J by 8 bases, and 24 bases separated the two germline ends. Per the germline V gene, CDR1 is SGHTA and CDR2 is FQGNSA. The CDR3 sequence: CASSIWGPRGLSEKLFF. The CDR3 coding sequence is TGTGCCAGCAGCATTTGGGGGCCACGAGGTTTGTCGGAAAAACTGTTTTTT.

This clonotype came up a few times. V usage is TRBV6-5 and J usage is TRBJ2-5; 7 nucleotides agree with TRBD2. The CDR3 runs 15 residues. Germline-derived CDR1 and CDR2 are MNHEY and SVGAGI. After removal of 0 bases from V and 5 bases from J, the junction contained 6 bases not matched to a gene. CDR3 DNA sequence: TGTGCCAGCAGTTACTCAAGCGGGGCCCTGGAGACCCAGTACTTC. It encodes CASSYSSGALETQYF.

This clonotype was seen more than once but under ten times. The gene calls are TRBV6-2 or TRBV6-3 and TRBJ1-1, with a weak D call TRBD1 (5 bases). V lost 0 bases and J lost 8, with 13 bases in between. Germline assignment: CDR1 MNHEY and CDR2 SVGEGT. CDR3 length equals 14 residues. Written as DNA, the CDR3 is TGTGCCAGCAGTTACTCGATGCAGGCAGGGGAAGCTTTCTTT. Its protein is CASSYSMQAGEAFF.

This clonotype showed up just a few times. V is TRBV4-3 and J is TRBJ2-5, with D unresolved. Trimming left V 1 base short and J 4 bases short, with 10 bases between. Germline-derived CDR1 and CDR2 are LGHNA and YSLEER. The CDR3 is made up of 14 amino acids. DNA for the CDR3: TGCGCCAGCAGCCAAGGCCCCGTCCGAGAGACCCAGTACTTC. Translating it yields CASSQGPVRETQYF.

This clonotype was detected many times. This CDR3 reads CASSLFYEQFF. DNA of the CDR3: TGTGCCAGCAGTTTATTTTATGAGCAGTTCTTC. The V gene is TRBV12-3 or TRBV12-4, the J gene TRBJ2-1; D unresolved. CDR3 length: 11 amino acids. Trimming pared 2 bases from V and 8 bases from J, leaving 4 bases between.

The chain carries TRBV10-3 and TRBJ2-3; possible D gene TRBD2, 7 bases. Germline values: CDR1 ENHRY, CDR2 SYGVKD. CDR3 length: 16 residues. Between the trimmed V and J ends, which lost 3 bases and 2 bases, there was a span of 15 bases. This CDR3 reads CAISELGGGFTDTQYF. The CDR3 bases are TGTGCCATCAGTGAATTAGGGGGGGGGTTCACAGATACGCAGTATTTT.

This clonotype occurred a few times. The rearrangement links TRBV29-1 to TRBJ2-5; TRBD2 might be the D (5 bases). Germline loops: CDR1 SQVTM, CDR2 ANQGSEA. Trimming took 4 bases from V and 2 from J, leaving 17 bases between them. The CDR3 covers 15 residues. The CDR3 DNA sequence: TGCAGCGTTGGGGGATCCCGGGATCTTCAAGAGACCCAGTACTTC. It encodes CSVGGSRDLQETQYF.

The V gene is TRBV28, the J gene TRBJ2-3; 14 bases map to TRBD2. This CDR3 region has 15 residues. In germline, CDR1 is MDHEN, CDR2 SYDVKM. J gave up 4 bases and V 7 bases, and 4 bases lay outside the gene matches. DNA for the CDR3: TGTGCCAGCACCGGACTAGCGGGGGGCGCAGATACGCAGTATTTT. As protein: CASTGLAGGADTQYF.

A few counts support this clonotype. The rearrangement joins TRBV7-3 to TRBJ2-1; D is perhaps TRBD1 (6 bases). This CDR3 has 14 amino acids. Trimming cost V 1 base and J 6 bases, with 10 bases left between them. Looked up from germline, CDR1 is SGHTA and CDR2 is FQGTGA. The CDR3 DNA reads TGTGCCAGCAGCTTAAGTGGGGGCGGCAATGAGCAGTTCTTC. Translation: CASSLSGGGNEQFF. Variable domain in full (rest from reference TRBV7-3 and TRBJ2-1): GAGVSQTPSNKVTEKGKYVELRCDPISGHTALYWYRQSLGQGPEFLIYFQGTGAADDSGLPNDRFFAVRPEGSVSTLKIQRTERGDSAVYLCASSLSGGGNEQFFGPGTRLTVL.